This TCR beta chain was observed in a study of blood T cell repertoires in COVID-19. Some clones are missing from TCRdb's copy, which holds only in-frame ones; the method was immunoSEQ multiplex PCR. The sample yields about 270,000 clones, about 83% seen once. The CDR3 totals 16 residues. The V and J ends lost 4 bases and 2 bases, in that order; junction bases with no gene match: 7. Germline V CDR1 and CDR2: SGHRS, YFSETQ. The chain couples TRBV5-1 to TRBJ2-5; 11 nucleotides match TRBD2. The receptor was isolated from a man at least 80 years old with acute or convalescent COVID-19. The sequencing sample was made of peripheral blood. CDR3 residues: CASSPRTSGLQETQYF. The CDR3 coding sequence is TGCGCCAGCAGCCCCCGGACTAGCGGGCTACAAGAGACCCAGTACTTC.